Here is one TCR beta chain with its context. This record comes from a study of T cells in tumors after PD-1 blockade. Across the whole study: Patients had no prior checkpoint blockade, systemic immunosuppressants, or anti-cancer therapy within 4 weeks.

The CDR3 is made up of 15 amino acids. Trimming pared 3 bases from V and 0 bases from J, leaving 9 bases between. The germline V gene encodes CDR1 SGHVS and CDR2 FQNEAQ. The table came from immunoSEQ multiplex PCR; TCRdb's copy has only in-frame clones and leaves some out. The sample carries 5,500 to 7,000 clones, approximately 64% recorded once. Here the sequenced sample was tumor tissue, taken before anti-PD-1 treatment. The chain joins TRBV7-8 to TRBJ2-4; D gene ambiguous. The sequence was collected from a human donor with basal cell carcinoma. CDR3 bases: TGTGCCAGCAGCTTTGTCGGTATAGCCAAAAACATTCAGTACTTC. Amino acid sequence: CASSFVGIAKNIQYF.